One sample yielded the 10 T cell receptor beta chains listed below, sequenced in a study of T cell clones after liver transplantation. Using immunoSEQ multiplex PCR, the repertoire was profiled, and TCRdb retains in-frame clones only, with some absent. The sample lists around 20,000 clones, roughly 88% occurring once. The sample was CD8+ T cells from blood, taken before liver transplant. Source of these receptors: a human donor who received a liver transplant.

CDR3 in amino acids: CASSRPGGKETQYF. Here the CDR3 DNA reads TGTGCCAGTAGCCGTCCAGGGGGCAAGGAGACCCAGTACTTC. The chain recombines TRBV19 with TRBJ2-5; 8 positions agree with TRBD1. CDR3 size: 14 residues. The germline V gene has CDR1 LNHDA and CDR2 SQIVND (reference sequence). The V gene end was trimmed by 6 bases and the J gene end by 5 bases; junction bases not matched to a gene: 8.

The chain carries TRBV6-5 and TRBJ1-5; a weak D match, TRBD1 (5 bases). This CDR3 has 13 amino acids. V shed 2 bases and J shed 4 bases, with 6 bases lying between them. The germline CDR1 and CDR2 sequences are MNHEY and SVGAGI. The chain's CDR3 is CASSYGGNQPQHF. CDR3 bases: TGTGCCAGCAGTTACGGGGGGAATCAGCCCCAGCATTTT.

The gene calls are TRBV4-1 and TRBJ2-7; D unresolved. The length of the CDR3 is 17 residues. The germline CDR1 and CDR2 sequences are MGHRA and YSYEKL. The V end lost 0 bases, the J end lost 0 bases, and 15 bases lay between the germline ends. The chain's CDR3 is CASSQEPPYGLSYEQYF. CDR3 coding DNA: TGCGCCAGCAGCCAAGAACCCCCGTACGGCCTCTCCTACGAGCAGTACTTC.

The CDR3 coding sequence is TGTGCCAGCAGCCAGTCGATAAAGTACGAGCAGTACTTC. Protein product: CASSQSIKYEQYF. The genes are TRBV27 and TRBJ2-7; D unresolved. This CDR3 is built from 13 residues. Germline loops: CDR1 MNHEY, CDR2 SMNVEV (reference sequence). Deletions cut 6 bases from V and 4 bases from J, with 13 bases between.

As concerns this clone: The junction departs from germline at one end; a sequencing error may be responsible. The chain combines TRBV7-7 with TRBJ2-5, with D perhaps matching TRBD2 (5 bases). Germline V gene data show CDR1 as SSHAT and CDR2 as FNYEAQ (reference sequence). This CDR3 comprises 13 residues. The CDR3 reads CASSPGEGETQYF. DNA of the CDR3: TGTGCTAGCAGCCCCGGAGAGGGAGAGACCCAGTACTTC.

This clone was seen just once. J is TRBJ2-1 and V is TRBV5-6; possibly TRBD2 for D (5 bases). The CDR3 totals 16 residues. V lost 0 bases and J 12 bases, leaving 22 bases between the germline ends. Germline V lookup: CDR1 SGHDT, CDR2 YYEEEE. DNA for the CDR3: TGTGCCAGCAGCTTGGCGGGCTCAGGACTCATGTTTCGGCAGTTCTTC. Its protein is CASSLAGSGLMFRQFF.

CDR3 amino acids: CASRSFGGTEAFF. The CDR3 bases are TGTGCCAGCCGCTCCTTTGGGGGCACTGAAGCTTTCTTT. The rearrangement joins TRBV5-6 to TRBJ1-1; a possible D gene is TRBD1 (5 bases). Trimming took off 7 bases at V and 4 bases at J, with 14 bases between the two ends. This CDR3 comprises 13 residues. The germline gives CDR1 SGHDT, CDR2 YYEEEE.

The chain couples TRBV28 to TRBJ1-1, with 10 bases that match TRBD1. V was clipped by 5 bases and J by 4 bases; unmatched bases: 7. The V gene's germline CDR1 is MDHEN and CDR2 SYDVKM. This CDR3 has 15 residues. CDR3 protein: CASSPTRDRGTEAFF. The CDR3 region has the DNA TGTGCCAGCAGTCCTACACGGGACAGGGGCACTGAAGCTTTCTTT. Looking up the rest from reference TRBV28 and TRBJ1-1 gives the full variable domain: DVKVTQSSRYLVKRTGEKVFLECVQDMDHENMFWYRQDPGLGLRLIYFSYDVKMKEKGDIPEGYSVSREKKERFSLILESASTNQTSMYLCASSPTRDRGTEAFFGQGTRLTVV.

This rearrangement joins TRBV28 to TRBJ2-5, with TRBD2 matching over 14 bases. Germline lookup yields CDR1 MDHEN and CDR2 SYDVKM. This CDR3 spans 18 amino acids. Trimming removed 5 bases from V and 0 bases from J; junction bases left unmatched: 8. The CDR3 region is CASSLGLAGEGDQETQYF. CDR3 coding DNA: TGTGCCAGCAGTCTGGGACTAGCGGGAGAGGGGGACCAAGAGACCCAGTACTTC. Full variable domain (missing parts from reference TRBV28 and TRBJ2-5): DVKVTQSSRYLVKRTGEKVFLECVQDMDHENMFWYRQDPGLGLRLIYFSYDVKMKEKGDIPEGYSVSREKKERFSLILESASTNQTSMYLCASSLGLAGEGDQETQYFGPGTRLLVL.

The V gene is TRBV5-6, the J gene TRBJ1-5, with 8 bases aligning to TRBD1. The CDR3 runs to 14 residues. V trimming: 4 bases; J trimming: 4 bases; junction bases outside the gene matches: 4. The germline CDR1 and CDR2 sequences are SGHDT and YYEEEE. DNA of the CDR3: TGTGCCAGCAGCGCCACAGGGGGGAATCAGCCCCAGCATTTT. The encoded protein is CASSATGGNQPQHF. Combining the CDR3 with reference TRBV5-6 and TRBJ1-5 gives the whole variable domain DAGVTQSPTHLIKTRGQQVTLRCSPKSGHDTVSWYQQALGQGPQFIFQYYEEEERQRGNFPDRFSGHQFPNYSSELNVNALLLGDSALYLCASSATGGNQPQHFGDGTRLSIL.